The 26 T cell receptor beta chains below come from one sample, sequenced in a study of memory CD4+ T cells and cytomegalovirus serostatus. The sort gate was single viable CD3+CD4+CD8-CD45RO+ cells for memory CD4+ T cells. Sequencing used immunoSEQ multiplex PCR; TCRdb keeps in-frame clones, though not all of them. Among tens of thousands of clones listed, about 76% were seen once. The sequencing input was memory CD4+ T cells from blood. These receptors were taken from an adult in good health and CMV-seronegative.

The chain couples TRBV20-1 to TRBJ2-7; D ambiguous. This CDR3 has 11 residues. Germline V gives CDR1 DFQATT, CDR2 SNEGSKA (reference sequence). Deletions cut 5 bases from V and 3 bases from J, with 8 bases between. CDR3 region: CSALKNYEQYF. DNA for the CDR3: TGCAGTGCTCTCAAAAACTACGAGCAGTACTTC.

V gene TRBV7-2 combines with J gene TRBJ2-7; TRBD1 is a possible D gene (6 bases). Trimming shortened V by 5 bases and J by 5 bases, and 10 bases separated the two germline ends. Germline V gene sequence: CDR1 SGHTA, CDR2 FQGNSA. The CDR3 runs 12 residues. The chain's CDR3 is CASSQQGNEQYF. The DNA of the CDR3 is TGTGCCAGCAGCCAACAGGGTAACGAGCAGTACTTC.

This rearrangement joins TRBV27 to TRBJ2-5, with D possibly being TRBD1 (6 bases). The DNA matches TRBJ2-7 better at its end, which makes the J call doubtful. Germline CDR1 and CDR2: MNHEY and SMNVEV (reference sequence). This CDR3 region has 14 residues. The CDR3 DNA reads TGTGCCAGCAGTTTTCTGGCCAGGGGCTACGAGCAGTACTTC. It specifies CASSFLARGYEQYF.

The J gene is TRBJ1-5, the V gene TRBV30; D gene ambiguous. This CDR3 is 13 amino acids long. V was trimmed by 6 bases and J by 9 bases, leaving 18 bases between them. CDR1 and CDR2 (germline): GTSNPN, SVGIG (reference sequence). This CDR3 is CACRSKLSGPQHF. Here the CDR3 DNA reads TGTGCCTGCCGGTCAAAGCTAAGTGGGCCCCAGCATTTT.

The chain has TRBV7-2 and TRBJ1-5; D is perhaps TRBD1 (6 bases). The CDR3 loop spans 13 amino acids. Germline V gene sequence: CDR1 SGHTA, CDR2 FQGNSA. Trimming removed 5 bases from V and 5 bases from J, with 10 bases in between. Here the CDR3 reads CASSLRGDQPQHF. For the CDR3, the DNA is TGTGCCAGCAGCCTCAGGGGTGATCAGCCCCAGCATTTT.

V gene TRBV6-5 combines with J gene TRBJ2-7, with D perhaps matching TRBD1 (5 bases). The CDR3 length is 13 residues. Germline V lookup: CDR1 MNHEY, CDR2 SVGAGI. Trimming took 5 bases from V and 7 from J, leaving 15 bases between them. The CDR3 is CASSTGHNGEQYF. The CDR3 DNA follows: TGTGCCAGCAGTACTGGACATAACGGGGAGCAGTACTTC.

This clone is deemed medium-sized (0.01 to 0.1%). The rearrangement links TRBV27 to TRBJ1-5; the D is unclear. Germline CDR1 reads MNHEY; CDR2 reads SMNVEV (reference sequence). The length of the CDR3 is 16 residues. The ends were cut back, 5 bases at V and 0 bases at J, with 14 bases in the middle. The CDR3 loop is CASSTNLGYSNQPQHF. The CDR3 nucleotides read TGTGCCAGCAGTACCAACCTGGGGTATAGCAATCAGCCCCAGCATTTT.

The V and J genes are TRBV7-9 and TRBJ1-3; D gene ambiguous. This CDR3 has 14 amino acids. Trimming left V 1 base short and J 8 bases short, with 12 bases between. Per germline, CDR1 SEHNR and CDR2 FQNEAQ (reference sequence). CDR3 region: CASSLVRSDDTIYF. CDR3 DNA sequence: TGTGCCAGCAGCTTAGTCAGGTCCGATGACACCATATATTTT.

This chain connects TRBV7-6 to TRBJ2-3; 8 bases are shared with TRBD2. The CDR3 extends over 16 amino acids. Germline V gene data show CDR1 as SGHVS and CDR2 as FNYEAQ. V was pared by 5 bases and J by 5 bases, with 12 bases of the junction left unmatched. CDR3 amino acids: CASSPDAAGGLDTQYF. For the CDR3, the DNA is TGTGCCAGCAGCCCCGACGCGGCGGGGGGATTAGATACGCAGTATTTT.

The genes are TRBV11-2 and TRBJ1-1; 8 bases agree with TRBD1. Trimming cost V 5 bases and J 1 base; bases outside gene matches: 6. Germline CDR1 is SGHAT and CDR2 is FQNNGV. CDR3 length: 15 residues. CDR3: CASSRQGTQNTEAFF. Written as DNA, the CDR3 is TGTGCCAGCAGCCGACAGGGGACCCAGAACACTGAAGCTTTCTTT.

The chain is built from TRBV6-5 and TRBJ2-7, with D hard to call. The CDR3 covers 14 residues. V was trimmed by 0 bases and J by 2 bases, leaving 8 bases between them. Looked up from germline, CDR1 is MNHEY and CDR2 is SVGAGI. In nucleotides, the CDR3 is TGTGCCAGCAGTTACTCGGTGAAGGCCTACGAGCAGTACTTC. It yields the protein CASSYSVKAYEQYF.

The V gene is TRBV15, the J gene TRBJ2-1; 9 nucleotides align to TRBD2. The CDR3 loop spans 15 amino acids. The germline CDR1 and CDR2 sequences are LNHNV and YYDKDF (reference sequence). Unmatched junction bases numbered 11, after V lost 5 bases and J lost 9 bases. CDR3 in amino acids: CATSYRRGGLGEQFF. The CDR3 region has the DNA TGTGCCACCAGCTACAGGCGGGGGGGATTAGGTGAGCAGTTCTTC.

The V gene is TRBV27, the J gene TRBJ1-6; D unclear. The CDR3 runs 19 residues. Germline assignment: CDR1 MNHEY and CDR2 SMNVEV (reference sequence). V was pared by 4 bases and J by 0 bases, with 19 bases between. For the CDR3, the DNA is TGTGCCAGCAGTTATGAAAGGCCGACGCCTGTCTCCTATAATTCACCCCTCCACTTT. Translating gives CASSYERPTPVSYNSPLHF.

This CDR3 is CASSLALGPGDGYTF. The CDR3, as DNA: TGTGCCAGCAGCTTGGCGCTGGGGCCGGGGGATGGCTACACCTTC. This rearrangement joins TRBV5-4 to TRBJ1-2; TRBD1 is a possible D gene (5 bases). The CDR3 totals 15 residues. The germline V gene has CDR1 SGHNT and CDR2 YYREEE (reference sequence). The V gene lost 0 bases and the J gene lost 6 bases, with 15 bases spanning the gap.

The chain joins TRBV7-2 to TRBJ1-2; 7 bases are a match to TRBD1. The CDR3 spans 12 residues. After removal of 7 bases from V and 8 bases from J, the junction contained 7 bases not matched to a gene. Germline loops: CDR1 SGHTA, CDR2 FQGNSA. The CDR3 DNA is TGTGCCAGCACCTTGACAGGGAAAGGCTACACCTTC. This codes for CASTLTGKGYTF.

The CDR3 here is CASSLVVGQRRTGELFF. CDR3 nucleotide sequence: TGTGCCAGCAGCTTAGTGGTTGGCCAGCGGCGTACCGGGGAGCTGTTTTTT. J is TRBJ2-2 and V is TRBV11-2; D is perhaps TRBD2 (5 bases). Trimming stripped 1 base from V and 5 bases from J, with 17 bases between. This CDR3 is built from 17 residues. From germline, CDR1 is SGHAT and CDR2 FQNNGV.

The chain couples TRBV5-6 to TRBJ2-5; D not resolved. CDR3 length: 14 residues. Trimming pared 4 bases from V and 3 bases from J, leaving 13 bases between. Germline V gene lookup returns CDR1 SGHDT and CDR2 YYEEEE. Written as DNA, the CDR3 is TGTGCCAGCAGCCTCGGATCTAGGGAAGAGACCCAGTACTTC. Its protein product is CASSLGSREETQYF.

V usage is TRBV5-4 and J usage is TRBJ1-2; D call uncertain. The V gene's germline CDR1 is SGHNT and CDR2 YYREEE (reference sequence). Trimming removed 4 bases at V and 0 bases at J, with 13 bases between. The CDR3 extends over 15 amino acids. The CDR3, as DNA: TGTGCCAGCAGCACCGCCCTAGCCGCTAACTATGGCTACACCTTC. Residues: CASSTALAANYGYTF.

This chain uses TRBV14 with TRBJ1-1, with 7 bases identical to TRBD1. This CDR3 has 14 residues. V was pared by 3 bases and J by 0 bases, with 1 base of the junction left unmatched. Germline CDR1 SGHDN, CDR2 FVKESK. The CDR3 nucleotides read TGTGCCAGCAGCCAGGGACAGCTGAACACTGAAGCTTTCTTT. This translates into CASSQGQLNTEAFF.

The rearrangement joins TRBV4-3 to TRBJ1-2, with 7 positions matching TRBD1. The CDR3 consists of 14 residues. Germline V CDR1 and CDR2: LGHNA, YSLEER. V lost 3 bases and J lost 7; bases outside the gene matches: 8. The CDR3 loop reads CASSHLTGSGGYTF. The CDR3 DNA reads as TGCGCCAGCAGCCACCTGACAGGGTCTGGTGGCTACACCTTC.

The V gene is TRBV7-2, the J gene TRBJ1-2, with 7 bases lining up with TRBD1. J lost 2 bases, V lost 2 bases, and 5 bases had no gene match. The CDR3 sequence is 15 residues long. CDR1 and CDR2 from the germline V gene are SGHTA and FQGNSA. The CDR3 sequence is CASSLTQGSNYGYTF. Written as DNA, the CDR3 is TGTGCCAGCAGCTTAACACAGGGGAGCAACTATGGCTACACCTTC.

The J gene is TRBJ1-3, the V gene TRBV5-6, with D hard to call. Germline V gene lookup returns CDR1 SGHDT and CDR2 YYEEEE. Trimming shortened V by 0 bases and J by 4 bases, and 2 bases separated the two germline ends. The CDR3 sequence is 12 residues long. CDR3 bases: TGTGCCAGCAGCTTGGAAGGAAACACCATATATTTT. Amino acid sequence: CASSLEGNTIYF.

The V call is TRBV7-8, the J call TRBJ2-1, with a tentative D call TRBD2 (5 bases). Germline V gives CDR1 SGHVS, CDR2 FQNEAQ. Trimming took 5 bases from V and 4 from J, leaving 27 bases between them. The CDR3 sequence is 19 residues long. In DNA, the CDR3 is TGTGCCAGCAGCCGGAAGAACGCGGGTGGTAGCCAAACATACAATGAGCAGTTCTTC. Protein: CASSRKNAGGSQTYNEQFF. The full variable domain, with the rest looked up from reference TRBV7-8 and TRBJ2-1, is GAGVSQSPRYKVAKRGQDVALRCDPISGHVSLFWYQQALGQGPEFLTYFQNEAQLDKSGLPSDRFFAERPEGSVSTLKIQRTQQEDSAVYLCASSRKNAGGSQTYNEQFFGPGTRLTVL.

The chain links TRBV5-4 to TRBJ2-5; D call uncertain. Deletions cut 1 base from V and 0 bases from J, with 4 bases between. Per germline, CDR1 SGHNT and CDR2 YYREEE (reference sequence). CDR3 length equals 13 residues. For the CDR3, the DNA is TGTGCCAGCAGCTTGACTCACCAAGAGACCCAGTACTTC. This codes for CASSLTHQETQYF.

Here the CDR3 reads CASSAGQGARGYTF. The CDR3 DNA follows: TGTGCCAGCAGCGCGGGACAGGGGGCGCGAGGCTACACCTTC. This chain joins TRBV5-6 and TRBJ1-2; TRBD1 matches at 12 bases. The CDR3 has 14 amino acids. In germline, CDR1 is SGHDT, CDR2 YYEEEE. V was clipped by 4 bases and J by 8 bases; unmatched bases: 6.

The chain has TRBV7-3 and TRBJ2-7; 9 bases are shared with TRBD2. The CDR3 runs to 16 residues. Germline loops: CDR1 SGHTA, CDR2 FQGTGA. J lost 5 bases, V lost 5 bases, and 13 bases had no gene match. The CDR3 DNA follows: TGTGCCAGCAGCCCGCGGGGGGGAGCGGGGGTCCACGAGCAGTACTTC. Its protein is CASSPRGGAGVHEQYF.